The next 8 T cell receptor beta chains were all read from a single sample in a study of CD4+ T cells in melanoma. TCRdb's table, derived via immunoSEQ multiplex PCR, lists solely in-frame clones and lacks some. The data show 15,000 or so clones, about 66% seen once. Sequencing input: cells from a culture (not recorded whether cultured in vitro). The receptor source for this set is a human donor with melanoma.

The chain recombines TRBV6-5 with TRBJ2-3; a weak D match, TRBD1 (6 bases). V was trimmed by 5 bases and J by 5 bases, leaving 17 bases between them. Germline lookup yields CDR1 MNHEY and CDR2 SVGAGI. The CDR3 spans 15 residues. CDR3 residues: CASSIQGAQGDTQYF. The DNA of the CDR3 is TGTGCCAGCAGTATACAGGGCGCTCAAGGAGATACGCAGTATTTT.

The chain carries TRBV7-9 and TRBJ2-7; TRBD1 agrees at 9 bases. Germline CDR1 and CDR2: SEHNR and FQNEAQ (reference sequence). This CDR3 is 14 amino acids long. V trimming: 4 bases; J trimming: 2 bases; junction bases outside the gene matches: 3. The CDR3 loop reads CASSSGTGTYEQYF. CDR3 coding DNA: TGTGCCAGCAGCTCCGGGACAGGGACCTACGAGCAGTACTTC.

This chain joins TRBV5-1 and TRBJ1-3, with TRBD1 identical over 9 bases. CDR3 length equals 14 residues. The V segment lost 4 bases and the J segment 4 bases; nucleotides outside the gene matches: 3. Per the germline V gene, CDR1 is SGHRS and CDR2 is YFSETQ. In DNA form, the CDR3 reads TGCGCCAGCAGCGCCGGGACAGGGGGAAACACCATATATTTT. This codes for CASSAGTGGNTIYF.

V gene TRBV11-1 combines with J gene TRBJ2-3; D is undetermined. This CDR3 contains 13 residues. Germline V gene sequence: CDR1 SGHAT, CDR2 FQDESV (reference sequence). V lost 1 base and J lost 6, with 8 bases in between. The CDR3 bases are TGTGCCAGCAGCTTAGGAGGTAGCGATACGCAGTATTTT. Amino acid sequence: CASSLGGSDTQYF.

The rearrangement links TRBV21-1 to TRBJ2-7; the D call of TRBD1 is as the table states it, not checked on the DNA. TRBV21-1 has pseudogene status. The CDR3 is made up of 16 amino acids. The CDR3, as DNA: TGTGCCAGCAGCTTCGCTCCGGGACACCGAATTTACGAGCAGTACTTC. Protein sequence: CASSFAPGHRIYEQYF.

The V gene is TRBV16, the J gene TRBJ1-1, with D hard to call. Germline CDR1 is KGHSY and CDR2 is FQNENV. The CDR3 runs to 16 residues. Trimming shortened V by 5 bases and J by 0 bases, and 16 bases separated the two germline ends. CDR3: CASSLRQSPVNTEAFF. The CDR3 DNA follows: TGTGCCAGCAGCTTAAGACAATCCCCCGTGAACACTGAAGCTTTCTTT.

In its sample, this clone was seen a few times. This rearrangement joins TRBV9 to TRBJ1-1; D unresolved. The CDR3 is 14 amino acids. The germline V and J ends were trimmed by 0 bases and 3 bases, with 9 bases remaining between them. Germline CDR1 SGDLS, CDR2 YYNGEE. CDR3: CASSVAGYDTEAFF. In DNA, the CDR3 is TGTGCCAGCAGCGTAGCTGGGTATGACACTGAAGCTTTCTTT.

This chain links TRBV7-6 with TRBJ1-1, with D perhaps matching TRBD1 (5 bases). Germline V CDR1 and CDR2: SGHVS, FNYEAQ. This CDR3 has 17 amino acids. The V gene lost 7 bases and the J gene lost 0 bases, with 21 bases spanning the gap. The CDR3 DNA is TGTGCCAGCACCGCCATACGACCTAGGGGAGTGAACACTGAAGCTTTCTTT. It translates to CASTAIRPRGVNTEAFF.